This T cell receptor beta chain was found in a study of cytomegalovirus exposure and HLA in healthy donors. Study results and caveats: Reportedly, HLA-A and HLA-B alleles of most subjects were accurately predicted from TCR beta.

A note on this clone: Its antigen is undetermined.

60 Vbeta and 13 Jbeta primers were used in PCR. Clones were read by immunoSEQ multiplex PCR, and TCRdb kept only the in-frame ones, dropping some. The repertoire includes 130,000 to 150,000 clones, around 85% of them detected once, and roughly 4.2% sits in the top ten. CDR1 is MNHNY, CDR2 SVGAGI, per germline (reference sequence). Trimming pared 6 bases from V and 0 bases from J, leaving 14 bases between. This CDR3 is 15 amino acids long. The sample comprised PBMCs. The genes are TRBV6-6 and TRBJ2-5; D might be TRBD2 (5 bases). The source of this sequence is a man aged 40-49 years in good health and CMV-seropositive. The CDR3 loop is CASSPRSGHQETQYF. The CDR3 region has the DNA TGTGCCAGCAGCCCCAGGAGCGGCCACCAAGAGACCCAGTACTTC.